This passage covers 20 T cell receptor beta chains from one sample sequenced in a study of beta chain features in type 1 diabetes. Study observations and caveats: Moderately but significantly shorter TCRB CDR3s were found in Type 1 diabetes patients in all four CD4+ subsets.

These receptors' targets are unknown. The isolated RNA, all of it, was reverse transcribed, so expressed TCRB transcripts were what got sequenced. Profiled with immunoSEQ multiplex PCR; TCRdb holds only in-frame clones, not every one. This table holds 400,000 or so clones, around 10% found once. The sequenced sample consisted of central memory CD4+ T cells from blood. All receptors come from a man in his thirties or forties with type 1 diabetes.

This clone was counted between two and nine times. At the DNA level, this CDR3 is encoded by other sequences in the same sample as well. The chain employs TRBV27 and TRBJ1-5; no clear D gene. The CDR3 runs to 13 residues. Trimming pared 2 bases from V and 7 bases from J, leaving 9 bases between. Germline values: CDR1 MNHEY, CDR2 SMNVEV (reference sequence). The CDR3 sequence is CASSLAGGQPQHF. The CDR3 DNA is TGTGCCAGCAGTTTAGCAGGAGGACAGCCCCAGCATTTT.

The CDR3 sequence: CASSLARQREAFF. The CDR3 bases are TGTGCCAGCAGCTTAGCGAGGCAGAGGGAAGCTTTCTTT. V usage is TRBV7-9 and J usage is TRBJ1-1; D is unclear. Germline V gene sequence: CDR1 SEHNR, CDR2 FQNEAQ (reference sequence). Trimming removed 0 bases at V and 8 bases at J, with 10 bases between. This CDR3 is built from 13 residues.

In nucleotides, the CDR3 is TGTGCCAGCAGCTTAGGACCGACAAGCTCTGGAAACACCATATATTTT. Translated, it gives CASSLGPTSSGNTIYF. The V and J genes are TRBV7-2 and TRBJ1-3; no clear D gene. Germline V gene data show CDR1 as SGHTA and CDR2 as FQGNSA. V was clipped by 1 base and J by 0 bases, with 10 bases between them. The CDR3 runs 16 residues.

The V call is TRBV27, the J call TRBJ2-1, with 8 bases identical to TRBD2. CDR3 length: 16 amino acids. CDR1 MNHEY and CDR2 SMNVEV come from the germline V gene (reference sequence). V gave up 7 bases and J gave up 6 bases; unmatched junction bases: 14. CDR3: CASTPAVVAGSNEQFF. DNA of the CDR3: TGTGCCAGCACCCCCGCTGTGGTAGCGGGGAGCAATGAGCAGTTCTTC.

The chain couples TRBV28 to TRBJ1-2; 7 bases are a match to TRBD1. Germline values: CDR1 MDHEN, CDR2 SYDVKM. The CDR3 sequence is 15 residues long. Germline trimming cut 5 bases from V and 2 bases from J; bases unmatched to any gene: 8. The CDR3 sequence: CASSNTGAPNYGYTF. The CDR3, as DNA: TGTGCCAGCAGTAATACAGGGGCCCCCAACTATGGCTACACCTTC.

This clone was recorded at least ten times. The rearrangement joins TRBV6-5 to TRBJ1-2, with D perhaps matching TRBD1 (5 bases). CDR1 and CDR2 (germline): MNHEY, SVGAGI. The CDR3 has 15 residues. With 4 bases removed from V and 4 bases from J, the gap between germline ends came to 16 bases. The CDR3 loop is CASSSMDIAAYGYTF. CDR3 DNA: TGTGCCAGCAGTTCTATGGACATCGCGGCCTATGGCTACACCTTC.

The V gene is TRBV7-2, the J gene TRBJ2-3; possibly TRBD1 for D (5 bases). This CDR3 contains 13 residues. V was cut by 1 base and J by 6 bases, with 8 bases left in between. In germline, CDR1 is SGHTA, CDR2 FQGNSA. For the CDR3, the DNA is TGTGCCAGCAGCTTAGTAGGGGCGGATACGCAGTATTTT. This sequence encodes CASSLVGADTQYF.

This clone has a handful of counts. This chain links TRBV7-9 with TRBJ2-1; the match to TRBD1 covers 10 bases. The CDR3 extends over 14 amino acids. Germline CDR1 SEHNR, CDR2 FQNEAQ (reference sequence). With V trimmed by 5 bases and J by 5 bases, 3 bases remained unmatched. CDR3 DNA sequence: TGTGCCAGCAGCGGGACAGGGGCGAACAATGAGCAGTTCTTC. Protein: CASSGTGANNEQFF.

This rearrangement joins TRBV6-4 to TRBJ1-1, with a tentative D call TRBD1 (5 bases). CDR1 is MRHNA, CDR2 SNTAGT, per germline. The CDR3 runs to 13 residues. V was pared by 6 bases and J by 0 bases, with 8 bases between. CDR3 sequence reads: CASSRQMNTEAFF. The DNA of the CDR3 is TGTGCCAGCAGCAGACAGATGAACACTGAAGCTTTCTTT.

This clone was picked up a small number of times. The chain has TRBV5-1 and TRBJ1-1, with TRBD1 as a possible D gene (5 bases). Per germline, CDR1 SGHRS and CDR2 YFSETQ. This CDR3 has 15 residues. The V end was cut by 0 bases, the J end by 4 bases, with 13 bases between. The CDR3 is CASSLELGRGTEAFF. In nucleotides, the CDR3 is TGCGCCAGCAGCTTGGAGCTGGGGAGGGGCACTGAAGCTTTCTTT.

The CDR3 loop reads CASSQGQGHRELFF. In nucleotides, the CDR3 is TGCGCCAGCAGCCAGGGACAGGGCCACCGGGAGCTGTTTTTT. The gene calls are TRBV5-1 and TRBJ2-2; 9 bases line up with TRBD1. Germline CDR1 is SGHRS and CDR2 is YFSETQ. The CDR3 has 14 amino acids. V shed 4 bases, J shed 9 bases, and the junction held 7 bases outside the gene matches.

This clone was recorded at least ten times. The genes are TRBV19 and TRBJ2-1, with D maybe TRBD1 (5 bases). Germline loops: CDR1 LNHDA, CDR2 SQIVND (reference sequence). The CDR3 covers 14 residues. V was shortened by 7 bases and J by 8 bases, with 18 bases between the two germline ends. This CDR3 reads CASTSGSHRDEQFF. The CDR3 DNA is TGTGCCAGTACTTCAGGGTCCCACCGCGATGAGCAGTTCTTC. Together with reference TRBV19 and TRBJ2-1, the CDR3 gives the full variable domain: DGGITQSPKYLFRKEGQNVTLSCEQNLNHDAMYWYRQDPGQGLRLIYYSQIVNDFQKGDIAEGYSVSREKKESFPLTVTSAQKNPTAFYLCASTSGSHRDEQFFGPGTRLTVL.

V and J are TRBV13 and TRBJ1-1; tentative D call: TRBD1 (5 bases). V was shortened by 8 bases and J by 4 bases, with 35 bases between the two germline ends. Germline V CDR1 and CDR2: PRHDT, FYEKMQ (reference sequence). The CDR3 covers 20 residues. The CDR3 reads CASSTSGGSDSHSMSTEAFF. The CDR3 nucleotides are TGTGCCAGCTCCACCTCCGGGGGATCAGACAGCCACAGCATGTCCACTGAAGCTTTCTTT. The complete variable domain, with remaining parts taken from reference TRBV13 and TRBJ1-1, reads AAGVIQSPRHLIKEKRETATLKCYPIPRHDTVYWYQQGPGQDPQFLISFYEKMQSDKGSIPDRFSAQQFSDYHSELNMSSLELGDSALYFCASSTSGGSDSHSMSTEAFFGQGTRLTVV.

On this clone itself: This probably arose from a read error, given a far larger clone one base away. The chain couples TRBV7-8 to TRBJ2-3; D uncertain. Deletions cut 5 bases from V and 2 bases from J, with 5 bases between. Germline lookup yields CDR1 SGHVS and CDR2 FQNEAQ. The CDR3 consists of 12 residues. CDR3 nucleotides: TGTGCCAGCAGCCCCTTCACAGATACGCAGTATTTT. Amino acid sequence: CASSPFTDTQYF. The whole variable domain, remainder taken from reference TRBV7-8 and TRBJ2-3, is GAGVSQSPRYKVAKRGQDVALRCDPISGHVSLFWYQQALGQGPEFLTYFQNEAQLDKSGLPSDRFFAERPEGSVSTLKIQRTQQEDSAVYLCASSPFTDTQYFGPGTRLTVL.

This clone was seen only a few times. This rearrangement joins TRBV19 to TRBJ2-7; 12 bases align to TRBD1. This CDR3 has 14 residues. Trimming cost V 5 bases and J 4 bases; bases outside gene matches: 3. CDR1 is LNHDA, CDR2 SQIVND, per germline (reference sequence). This CDR3 is CASSGTGGQYEQYF. The DNA of the CDR3 is TGTGCCAGTAGTGGGACAGGGGGCCAATACGAGCAGTACTTC.

This rearrangement joins TRBV10-3 to TRBJ1-2, with TRBD1 as a possible D gene (5 bases). The CDR3 length is 19 residues. Deletions cut 8 bases from V and 7 bases from J, with 35 bases between. Germline V gene sequence: CDR1 ENHRY, CDR2 SYGVKD. CDR3 DNA: TGTGCCATCGTTCCGTCCCCGGGGGGGGAAGCAAAATTCTCAAGTGGCTACACCTTC. It translates to CAIVPSPGGEAKFSSGYTF.

The V call is TRBV9, the J call TRBJ2-7, with TRBD2 as a possible D gene (6 bases). Germline V gives CDR1 SGDLS, CDR2 YYNGEE. This CDR3 has 15 residues. Trimming cost V 0 bases and J 0 bases, with 10 bases left between them. The CDR3 sequence is CASSVGPGGSYEQYF. CDR3 DNA: TGTGCCAGCAGCGTAGGTCCCGGGGGCTCCTACGAGCAGTACTTC.

This clone was counted only a few times. V gene TRBV19 combines with J gene TRBJ1-5; TRBD1 agrees at 10 bases. Germline V CDR1 and CDR2: LNHDA, SQIVND (reference sequence). CDR3 size: 14 residues. Trimming removed 3 bases from V and 5 bases from J; junction bases left unmatched: 1. The DNA of the CDR3 is TGTGCCAGTAGTATCGGGACAGGGGATCAGCCCCAGCATTTT. It translates to CASSIGTGDQPQHF.

This clone was observed a handful of times. The chain uses TRBV11-2 and TRBJ1-1; TRBD1 might be the D (5 bases). Trimming stripped 5 bases from V and 3 bases from J, with 10 bases between. The CDR3 is 13 amino acids. Germline values: CDR1 SGHAT, CDR2 FQNNGV. This chain's CDR3 is CASSISGYTEAFF. The CDR3 region has the DNA TGTGCCAGCAGCATATCAGGGTACACTGAAGCTTTCTTT.

The chain employs TRBV27 and TRBJ1-2, with D perhaps matching TRBD1 (5 bases). The V gene's germline CDR1 is MNHEY and CDR2 SMNVEV (reference sequence). V lost 5 bases and J 5 bases, leaving 12 bases between the germline ends. The CDR3 consists of 13 residues. CDR3 protein: CASSLRVGYGYTF. For the CDR3, the DNA is TGTGCCAGCAGTCTCAGGGTAGGGTATGGCTACACCTTC.